This record covers a single T cell receptor (beta chain). This specimen comes from a study of blood T cell repertoires in COVID-19. Study details: The analysed material was cDNA or gDNA that came from T cells, B-cell-depleted T cells, or PBMCs.

As handled by the study authors: Amplification of reference gene primers was used by the study to estimate nucleated cell counts. The protocol was immunoSEQ multiplex PCR, while the TCRdb copy is restricted to in-frame clones and leaves out a portion. Clone size and the V and J calls come from that table; the DNA yielded D and trimming. The table has tens of thousands of clones, about 86% seen once. V was clipped by 4 bases and J by 7 bases; unmatched bases: 9. CDR3 length equals 15 residues. Germline V gene sequence: CDR1 SGHTA, CDR2 FQGNSA. The V gene is TRBV7-2, the J gene TRBJ1-1, with 10 bases lining up with TRBD1. Sequencing was carried out using peripheral blood. This receptor was identified in a woman older than 75 with acute or convalescent COVID-19. The CDR3 is CASSSLPGTGVEAFF. Here the CDR3 DNA reads TGTGCCAGCAGCTCACTACCCGGGACAGGGGTTGAAGCTTTCTTT.